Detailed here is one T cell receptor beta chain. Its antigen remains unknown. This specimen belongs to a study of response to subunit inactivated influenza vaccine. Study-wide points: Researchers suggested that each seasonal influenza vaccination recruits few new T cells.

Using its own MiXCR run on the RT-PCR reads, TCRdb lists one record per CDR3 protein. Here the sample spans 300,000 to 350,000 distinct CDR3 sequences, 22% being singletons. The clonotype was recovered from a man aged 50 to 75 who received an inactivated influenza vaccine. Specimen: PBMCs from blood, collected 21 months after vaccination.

CDR3 region: CASQTLSGQASSYNSPLHF. The CDR3 DNA reads TGTGCCAGCCAGACCTTAAGCGGACAGGCAAGCTCCTATAATTCACCCCTCCACTTT. This chain connects TRBV12-3 or TRBV12-4 to TRBJ1-6; TRBD1 matches 7 bases. The CDR3 consists of 19 residues. V gave up 8 bases and J gave up 0 bases; unmatched junction bases: 16.